This T cell receptor beta chain appears in the sequencing data of a study of cytomegalovirus exposure and HLA in healthy donors. The CDR3 is 12 residues long. V lost 5 bases to trimming and J lost 13 bases; unmatched junction nucleotides: 4. Germline-derived CDR1 and CDR2 are KGHSH and LQKENI. Findings and limits, study-wide: Later work found most CMV-associated TCR beta chains apparently HLA-restricted. A missense DCLRE1C variant was associated with V- and J-gene trimming of TCR beta chains in a later analysis, and an independent cohort replicated the association. Presence/absence analysis assumed near-uniform sequencing depth across donors.

About this clone: Its antigen is not known.

PCR involved 60 Vbeta and 13 Jbeta primers. The assay was immunoSEQ multiplex PCR, and TCRdb's table has in-frame clones only and misses some. The sample lists approximately 80,000 clones; around 70% were seen once. The TCR sequence derives from a woman aged 40 to 55 in good health and CMV-seropositive. This chain connects TRBV18 to TRBJ1-4; 10 positions match TRBD1. The material sequenced was PBMCs. The CDR3 DNA is TGTGCCAGCTCAGAAGGGACAGGGGCACTGTTTTTT. Protein: CASSEGTGALFF. Combining the CDR3 with reference TRBV18 and TRBJ1-4 gives the whole variable domain NAGVMQNPRHLVRRRGQEARLRCSPMKGHSHVYWYRQLPEEGLKFMVYLQKENIIDESGMPKERFSAEFPKEGPSILRIQQVVRGDSAAYFCASSEGTGALFFGSGTQLSVL.